Listed here are 25 T cell receptor beta chains from one sample, sequenced in a study of T-cell memory formation after mild COVID-19. TCRdb re-analysed the 5' RACE reads in MiXCR, keeping a single row per CDR3 protein. This sample has approximately 480,000 distinct CDR3 sequences, with roughly 20% found just once. Specimen: PBMCs or a T cell subset sorted from them (not recorded which). The receptor source for this set is an adult woman who had mild COVID-19 (a few samples of this study predate the infection). Cell type and time point are not known.

J is TRBJ1-4 and V is TRBV6-5; D not certain. This CDR3 is 14 amino acids long. Deletions cut 7 bases from V and 2 bases from J, with 11 bases between. The V gene's germline CDR1 is MNHEY and CDR2 SVGAGI. CDR3 sequence reads: CASKGDATNEKLFF. CDR3 sequence (DNA): TGTGCCAGCAAAGGCGATGCTACTAATGAAAAACTGTTTTTT.

The J gene is TRBJ1-1, the V gene TRBV10-3, with D perhaps matching TRBD1 (5 bases). The CDR3 is 13 residues long. Germline CDR1 reads ENHRY; CDR2 reads SYGVKD. V was shortened by 8 bases and J by 2 bases, with 12 bases between the two germline ends. The CDR3 DNA sequence: TGTGCCATCTGTACAGGCCTTAACACTGAAGCTTTCTTT. Amino acids: CAICTGLNTEAFF.

This clonotype was observed at least ten times. This chain's CDR3 is CSVRTVYEQYF. CDR3 coding DNA: TGCAGCGTACGGACAGTCTACGAGCAGTACTTC. This sequence joins TRBV29-1 and TRBJ2-7, with a tentative D call TRBD1 (6 bases). This CDR3 comprises 11 residues. Germline V gene sequence: CDR1 SQVTM, CDR2 ANQGSEA. V lost 6 bases to trimming and J lost 3 bases, with 9 bases between them.

The chain has TRBV4-1 and TRBJ1-1, with a possible D match to TRBD1 (6 bases). The CDR3 covers 15 residues. V lost 2 bases and J lost 0, with 10 bases in between. The V gene's germline CDR1 is MGHRA and CDR2 YSYEKL. In DNA form, the CDR3 reads TGCGCCAGCAGCCAATGGACAGATTTGAACACTGAAGCTTTCTTT. Translated: CASSQWTDLNTEAFF.

In this sample, this clonotype turned up a few times. V and J are TRBV6-4 and TRBJ1-2; D might be TRBD1 (5 bases). Germline CDR1 MRHNA, CDR2 SNTAGT. Trimming took 0 bases from V and 4 from J, leaving 18 bases between them. There are 17 residues in the CDR3. The chain's CDR3 is CASSDSIGGRGTYGYTF. The CDR3 DNA sequence: TGTGCCAGCAGTGACTCGATTGGGGGAAGGGGTACCTATGGCTACACCTTC.

This clonotype was counted a few times. This chain uses TRBV19 with TRBJ2-2, with 11 bases identical to TRBD2. V lost 6 bases and J lost 6; bases outside the gene matches: 6. Germline V gives CDR1 LNHDA, CDR2 SQIVND (reference sequence). The CDR3 consists of 15 residues. The CDR3 coding sequence is TGTGCCAGTAGGGTACTAGCGGGAGCGCCCGGGGAGCTGTTTTTT. The encoded protein is CASRVLAGAPGELFF.

This clonotype came up many times. The rearrangement uses TRBV7-2 and TRBJ2-1; TRBD1 agrees at 7 bases. CDR3 length equals 15 residues. The trim removed 5 bases at V and 4 bases at J, leaving 8 bases unmatched. Per the germline V gene, CDR1 is SGHTA and CDR2 is FQGNSA. DNA for the CDR3: TGTGCCAGCAGCCCCCGACAGGGTTATTACAATGAGCAGTTCTTC. This gives the protein CASSPRQGYYNEQFF.

This clonotype was detected only a few times. V usage is TRBV6-1 and J usage is TRBJ2-7; D is perhaps TRBD1 or TRBD2 (5 bases each). The CDR3 has 14 residues. Per the germline V gene, CDR1 is MNHNS and CDR2 is SASEGT. The V end lost 2 bases, the J end lost 4 bases, and 12 bases lay between the germline ends. The CDR3 DNA is TGTGCCAGCAGTGAAAGCCAGGGCGGGTACGAGCAGTACTTC. The encoded protein is CASSESQGGYEQYF.

This clonotype appeared many times. The V and J genes are TRBV4-1 and TRBJ1-2; the D gene is possibly TRBD1 (5 bases). The CDR3 has 14 residues. V lost 7 bases, J lost 5 bases, and 17 bases lay in between. Germline V lookup: CDR1 MGHRA, CDR2 YSYEKL. The CDR3 protein is CASTGTFSGYGYTF. CDR3 sequence (DNA): TGCGCCAGCACCGGGACGTTCTCTGGTTATGGCTACACCTTC.

The CDR3 spells CASSSGQAYNEQFF. The CDR3 DNA reads as TGTGCCAGCAGCTCCGGACAGGCTTACAATGAGCAGTTCTTC. This chain joins TRBV7-3 and TRBJ2-1; TRBD1 matches 7 bases. The V segment lost 4 bases and the J segment 4 bases; nucleotides outside the gene matches: 4. Germline values: CDR1 SGHTA, CDR2 FQGTGA. The CDR3 is 14 residues long.

At least ten counts were recorded for this clonotype. This rearrangement joins TRBV5-1 to TRBJ2-2; no clear D. This CDR3 contains 14 residues. Germline CDR1 is SGHRS and CDR2 is YFSETQ. Trimming took off 0 bases at V and 1 base at J, with 4 bases between the two ends. The CDR3 sequence: CASSLEGNTGELFF. In DNA, the CDR3 is TGCGCCAGCAGCTTGGAAGGGAACACCGGGGAGCTGTTTTTT.

In this sample, this clonotype turned up a few times. This rearrangement joins TRBV12-3 or TRBV12-4 to TRBJ1-1; a weak D match, TRBD1 (5 bases). V lost 5 bases and J lost 0, with 22 bases in between. There are 18 residues in the CDR3. The CDR3 DNA sequence: TGTGCCAGCAGTCCCTGGCCGGGGCTCCCCGATGTGAACACTGAAGCTTTCTTT. Protein: CASSPWPGLPDVNTEAFF.

This clonotype came up many times. The chain combines TRBV7-9 with TRBJ2-1, with no clear D. Germline V gene lookup returns CDR1 SEHNR and CDR2 FQNEAQ (reference sequence). V lost 3 bases to trimming and J lost 5 bases, with 11 bases between them. The CDR3 extends over 14 amino acids. CDR3 coding DNA: TGTGCCAGCAGCTTCGTAAGGGATCACAATGAGCAGTTCTTC. It translates to CASSFVRDHNEQFF.

This clonotype was picked up a small number of times. The gene calls are TRBV5-1 and TRBJ1-1; 7 positions match TRBD1. J gave up 5 bases and V 5 bases, and 12 bases lay outside the gene matches. The germline CDR1 and CDR2 sequences are SGHRS and YFSETQ. The CDR3 runs to 15 residues. CDR3 bases: TGCGCCAGCAGAGGAGGGGGCTCCGTGGAAACTGAAGCTTTCTTT. Its translation is CASRGGGSVETEAFF.

The rearrangement joins TRBV29-1 to TRBJ2-3; no definite D call. CDR1 and CDR2 from the germline V gene are SQVTM and ANQGSEA. There are 14 residues in the CDR3. Trimming took off 0 bases at V and 2 bases at J, with 9 bases between the two ends. The CDR3 DNA follows: TGCAGCGTTGAAGACCCCCTTCCCACAGATACGCAGTATTTT. This translates into CSVEDPLPTDTQYF.

This clonotype was observed a handful of times. The chain links TRBV6-2 or TRBV6-3 to TRBJ2-3, with 7 bases identical to TRBD1. V dropped 6 bases and J dropped 6; count of bases not matched to a gene: 9. Germline V gives CDR1 MNHEY, CDR2 SVGEGT. This CDR3 has 14 amino acids. CDR3: CASRRAGGWDTQYF. The CDR3 nucleotides read TGTGCCAGCAGGCGCGCAGGGGGATGGGATACGCAGTATTTT.

The chain uses TRBV5-1 and TRBJ2-5, with D perhaps TRBD2 (7 bases). Trimming removed 4 bases at V and 5 bases at J, with 18 bases between. From germline, CDR1 is SGHRS and CDR2 YFSETQ. The CDR3 is made up of 15 amino acids. CDR3 sequence: CASSPGGPGTETQYF. The CDR3 DNA sequence: TGCGCCAGCAGCCCGGGGGGCCCCGGGACGGAGACCCAGTACTTC.

This rearrangement joins TRBV7-9 to TRBJ1-1, with D perhaps matching TRBD1 (5 bases). From germline, CDR1 is SEHNR and CDR2 FQNEAQ (reference sequence). The CDR3 covers 15 residues. Trimming shortened V by 5 bases and J by 1 base, and 14 bases separated the two germline ends. The CDR3 region is CASSPNRQSNTEAFF. CDR3 nucleotide sequence: TGTGCCAGCAGCCCGAATCGACAGTCGAACACTGAAGCTTTCTTT.

This clonotype was seen at least ten times. The chain joins TRBV10-3 to TRBJ1-5; D ambiguous. There are 13 residues in the CDR3. CDR1 is ENHRY, CDR2 SYGVKD, per germline. V lost 6 bases and J 1 base, leaving 7 bases between the germline ends. CDR3 protein: CAIRTDSNQPQHF. In nucleotides, the CDR3 is TGTGCCATCAGGACGGACAGCAATCAGCCCCAGCATTTT.

A few counts support this clonotype. The V call is TRBV7-2, the J call TRBJ2-7, with D unclear. The CDR3 is 11 amino acids. Per the germline V gene, CDR1 is SGHTA and CDR2 is FQGNSA. The V end was cut by 7 bases, the J end by 0 bases, with 4 bases between. CDR3 nucleotide sequence: TGTGCCAGCACCGGCTCCTACGAGCAGTACTTC. This sequence encodes CASTGSYEQYF.

The rearrangement joins TRBV11-2 to TRBJ1-2; 8 bases line up with TRBD1. This CDR3 spans 16 amino acids. Trimming at V came to 5 bases and at J to 5 bases, leaving 13 bases not matched to a gene. Germline assignment: CDR1 SGHAT and CDR2 FQNNGV. DNA for the CDR3: TGTGCCAGCAGCATGGGGGCCGGGACAGGAGGGTATGGCTACACCTTC. Protein: CASSMGAGTGGYGYTF.

This rearrangement joins TRBV12-3 or TRBV12-4 to TRBJ2-7; 7 nucleotides match TRBD1. The CDR3 spans 15 residues. V lost 1 base, J lost 5 bases, and 8 bases stayed unmatched. The CDR3 DNA sequence: TGTGCCAGCAGTTTAGAGCTGACAGGGTGGGACGAGCAGTACTTC. This gives the protein CASSLELTGWDEQYF.

The chain is built from TRBV9 and TRBJ2-2; perhaps TRBD1 as D (5 bases). CDR1 and CDR2 from the germline V gene are SGDLS and YYNGEE. V was shortened by 2 bases and J by 6 bases, with 11 bases between the two germline ends. There are 14 residues in the CDR3. CDR3 sequence: CASSVYQGSGELFF. CDR3 in DNA: TGTGCCAGCAGCGTCTATCAGGGTTCCGGGGAGCTGTTTTTT.

The chain combines TRBV6-2 or TRBV6-3 with TRBJ2-7; a weak D match, TRBD2 (6 bases). This CDR3 comprises 14 residues. V gave up 2 bases and J gave up 2 bases, with 10 bases separating them. Per the germline V gene, CDR1 is MNHEY and CDR2 is SVGEGT. In DNA form, the CDR3 reads TGTGCCAGCAGTTACGTGGCGGGAACCTACGAGCAGTACTTC. Translating it yields CASSYVAGTYEQYF.

V is TRBV24-1 and J is TRBJ2-3; 9 nucleotides line up with TRBD2. Losses at the gene ends were 2 bases for V and 2 bases for J; bases not matched to a gene: 4. This CDR3 has 16 amino acids. Germline assignment: CDR1 KGHDR and CDR2 SFDVKD. CDR3 in amino acids: CATSDSGLANTDTQYF. The CDR3 region has the DNA TGTGCCACCAGTGATTCGGGACTAGCAAACACAGATACGCAGTATTTT.